These T cell receptor beta chains were read from a single sample in a study of blood T cell repertoires in COVID-19. Only in-frame clones appear in the TCRdb table, and some are missing; sequencing was by immunoSEQ multiplex PCR. The top ten clones hold 56% of a sample with about 20,000 clones, about four fifths of them seen once. The sample was peripheral blood. Receptors originate from a man older than 75 with acute or convalescent COVID-19. Each CDR3 is given with its conserved first and last residue. D genes are given only for firm matches. Expanded clones get a size class; other rows say once, few or many, or leave the size out.

TRBV7-8	TRBJ1-6	NA	NA	CASSYDRPNSPLHF	TGTGCCAGCAGCTACGACAGACCCAATTCACCCCTCCACTTT
TRBV19	TRBJ2-2	NA	NA	CASSIAARMSGELFF	TGTGCCAGTAGTATAGCGGCTAGAATGTCCGGGGAGCTGTTTTTT
TRBV28	TRBJ2-3	TRBD2	NA	CASSLDSGRATDTQYF	TGTGCCAGCAGTTTAGATAGCGGGAGGGCCACAGATACGCAGTATTTT
TRBV5-1	TRBJ2-3	NA	NA	CASSTLAGGSTDTQYF	TGCGCCAGCAGCACTTTAGCCGGAGGGTCCACAGATACGCAGTATTTT
TRBV25-1	TRBJ2-3	TRBD2	few	CASTGTSIDITDTQYF	TGTGCCAGCACCGGGACTAGCATAGACATCACAGATACGCAGTATTTT
TRBV7-8	TRBJ2-3	NA	NA	CASSPGAASTDTQYF	TGTGCCAGCAGCCCTGGCGCAGCGAGCACAGATACGCAGTATTTT
TRBV7-2	TRBJ2-2	NA	NA	CASSRAAGELFF	TGTGCCAGCAGCCGAGCGGCCGGGGAGCTGTTTTTT
TRBV5-1	TRBJ2-1	NA	NA	CASSLSQTPSRNWFF	TGCGCCAGCAGCTTGTCCCAGACGCCATCTAGAAATTGGTTCTTC
TRBV9	TRBJ2-7	NA	NA	CASSKQVDNTYEQYF	TGTGCCAGCAGCAAACAGGTGGACAACACCTACGAGCAGTACTTC
TRBV10-3	TRBJ1-1	NA	NA	CAISELGRGTEAFF	TGTGCCATCAGTGAGTTGGGCAGGGGAACTGAAGCTTTCTTT
TRBV9	TRBJ2-5	TRBD2	few	CASSPRTSPTGETQYF	TGTGCCAGCAGCCCCCGGACTAGCCCTACTGGGGAGACCCAGTACTTC
TRBV3-1/TRBV3-2	TRBJ1-4	TRBD1	NA	CASSQDTGGREKLFF	TGTGCCAGCAGCCAAGATACAGGGGGCCGTGAAAAACTGTTTTTT
TRBV7-6	TRBJ1-1	TRBD1	NA	CASSSRDSPRVGAEAFF	TGTGCCAGCAGCTCCAGGGACAGCCCCAGGGTCGGGGCTGAAGCTTTCTTT
TRBV7-9	TRBJ2-3	NA	NA	CASSLSGAQYF	TGTGCCAGCAGCTTATCGGGTGCGCAGTATTTT
TRBV13	TRBJ2-4	NA	few	CASSTQLESRAKNIQYF	TGTGCCAGCAGCACCCAGTTGGAGTCTCGAGCCAAAAACATTCAGTACTTC
TRBV5-1	TRBJ2-5	NA	NA	CASSLVVGPGETQYF	TGCGCCAGCAGCTTGGTGGTAGGCCCCGGGGAGACCCAGTACTTC
TRBV6-5	TRBJ1-3	TRBD1	few	CASNMDRAGNTIYF	TGTGCCAGCAATATGGACAGGGCTGGAAACACCATATATTTT
TRBV6-2/TRBV6-3	TRBJ1-1	NA	NA	CASSSPASNTEAFF	TGTGCCAGCAGTTCCCCCGCTAGTAACACTGAAGCTTTCTTT
TRBV5-6	TRBJ1-1	NA	NA	CASSRDSRTTEAFF	TGTGCCAGCAGTCGGGACTCCCGAACCACTGAAGCTTTCTTT
TRBV10-1	TRBJ2-3	TRBD2	NA	CASSEASGRPSDTQYF	TGCGCCAGCAGTGAGGCTAGCGGGAGGCCCTCAGATACGCAGTATTTT